A selection of T cell receptor beta chains follows, all from one sample in a study of blood T cell repertoires in COVID-19. The data were produced by immunoSEQ multiplex PCR, yet TCRdb's version contains in-frame clones alone and is incomplete. The sample yields 200,000 to 300,000 clones, about 87% seen once. Source material: peripheral blood. These TCRs come from a man aged 55 to 69 who had recovered from COVID-19. The CDR3 runs from the conserved cysteine through the conserved F or W.

TRBV4-2,TRBJ2-1,CASSQDRREALYNEQFF
TRBV18,TRBJ2-2,CASSSLGTPNTGELFF
TRBV29-1,TRBJ2-1,CSVGAQTGEPYNEQFF
TRBV7-2,TRBJ2-3,CASSLGVAADTQYF
TRBV19,TRBJ1-1,CASSIRGSGNTEAFF
TRBV6-6,TRBJ2-3,CASTPDRVTDTQYF
TRBV10-3,TRBJ2-1,CAISETGTSGGNYNEQFF
TRBV7-2,TRBJ2-5,CASSLGRGRETQYF
TRBV5-6,TRBJ2-3,CASSLAQGARYF
TRBV7-2,TRBJ2-3,CASALLRGGSTDTQYF
TRBV9,TRBJ2-7,CASSPRQVSYEQYF
TRBV11-2,TRBJ1-1,CASSLAGGEAFF
TRBV5-1,TRBJ2-7,CASSQTSYEQYF
TRBV3-1/TRBV3-2,TRBJ1-5,CASSWTAGQPQHF
TRBV19,TRBJ1-2,CASSFQWTDNYGYTF
TRBV9,TRBJ1-5,CASSVGDRGNQPQHF